This record concerns one TCR beta chain sequence. This entry comes from a study of blood T cell repertoires in COVID-19. Libraries were prepared by immunoSEQ multiplex PCR; TCRdb keeps only in-frame clonotypes and omits some of them. The sample yields 100,000 to 150,000 clones, about nine tenths seen once. Germline CDR1 is SGHRS and CDR2 is YFSETQ. This CDR3 is built from 15 residues. With 3 bases clipped from V and 3 bases from J, the junction kept 5 bases outside the gene matches. Sequences were obtained from peripheral blood. This clonotype originated in a woman between 65 and 79 years old with acute or convalescent COVID-19. This chain connects TRBV5-1 to TRBJ2-7, with 11 bases aligning to TRBD1. The DNA of the CDR3 is TGCGCCAGCAGCTCCGGGACAGGGGGATTCTACGAGCAGTACTTC. Protein product: CASSSGTGGFYEQYF.